Listed here are 9 T cell receptor beta chains from one sample, sequenced in a study of CD8 T cells in ankylosing spondylitis (dated by TCRdb to 2015 to 2018). The library was made by 5' RACE. These reads were obtained on an Illumina HiSeq 2500. TCRdb trimmed public reads at Q25 via fastp, called clones via MiXCR and kept in-frame beta chains. Identical CDR3 proteins give one entry, which carries the most common genes and DNA. The sample table holds 330,000 or so distinct CDR3 sequences, of which 8% were seen once. About 15% of the sample belongs to the ten largest clones. These TCRs are of unknown antigen specificity. What the study reported, not specific to this receptor: A TCR beta motif of 7 or 8 highly homologous amino acid variants appeared characteristic of blood from ankylosing spondylitis patients.

The specimen was blood, either unsorted or a sorted T cell fraction (not recorded which). Every receptor here comes from a male donor with ankylosing spondylitis.

This clonotype was detected ten times or more. The chain links TRBV6-2 or TRBV6-3 to TRBJ1-1; 9 bases line up with TRBD1. The CDR3 sequence is 16 residues long. V lost 5 bases, J lost 2 bases, and 9 bases stayed unmatched. Germline V gene lookup returns CDR1 MNHEY and CDR2 SVGEGT. The DNA for the CDR3 is TGTGCCAGCAGTCCCTCCGGGACAGGGAGTAACACTGAAGCTTTCTTT. Translation gives CASSPSGTGSNTEAFF.

This clonotype turned up a few times. The chain carries TRBV4-2 and TRBJ2-1; D perhaps matches TRBD1 (5 bases). Between the trimmed V and J ends, which lost 0 bases and 9 bases, there was a span of 15 bases. The CDR3 loop spans 15 amino acids. The V gene's germline CDR1 is LGHNA and CDR2 YNFKEQ. The CDR3 sequence is CASSQDLGRVGEQFF. CDR3 nucleotide sequence: TGTGCCAGCAGCCAAGATTTAGGCAGGGTGGGTGAGCAGTTCTTC.

This sequence joins TRBV6-5 and TRBJ2-3, with 9 bases matching TRBD2. Unmatched junction bases numbered 6, after V lost 0 bases and J lost 2 bases. There are 17 residues in the CDR3. From germline, CDR1 is MNHEY and CDR2 SVGAGI. The CDR3 DNA sequence: TGTGCCAGCAGTTACTCGCAGCTAGCGGGGTACACAGATACGCAGTATTTT. Protein sequence: CASSYSQLAGYTDTQYF.

The V and J genes are TRBV20-1 and TRBJ2-7; TRBD1 matches 10 bases. The J segment lost 6 bases and the V segment lost 0 bases, leaving 5 bases of the junction unmatched. CDR1 and CDR2 (germline): DFQATT, SNEGSKA (reference sequence). The CDR3 loop spans 14 amino acids. The CDR3 loop is CSARDRDRGFEQYF. The CDR3 DNA sequence: TGCAGTGCTAGAGATCGGGACAGGGGCTTCGAGCAGTACTTC.

This clonotype was seen once. This chain joins TRBV5-1 and TRBJ2-5; 7 bases align to TRBD1. Germline V gives CDR1 SGHRS, CDR2 YFSETQ. This CDR3 is 14 amino acids long. Losses at the gene ends were 5 bases for V and 5 bases for J; bases not matched to a gene: 9. CDR3 nucleotides: TGCGCCAGCAGGTCTGACAGGGCCTGGGAGACCCAGTACTTC. This gives the protein CASRSDRAWETQYF. The variable domain in full, completed from reference TRBV5-1 and TRBJ2-5, reads KAGVTQTPRYLIKTRGQQVTLSCSPISGHRSVSWYQQTPGQGLQFLFEYFSETQRNKGNFPGRFSGRQFSNSRSEMNVSTLELGDSALYLCASRSDRAWETQYFGPGTRLLVL.

V usage is TRBV5-1 and J usage is TRBJ2-1, with TRBD1 matching 10 bases. J lost 9 bases, V lost 5 bases, and 8 bases had no gene match. From germline, CDR1 is SGHRS and CDR2 YFSETQ. The CDR3 extends over 14 amino acids. The CDR3 sequence is CASSPGTGASEQFF. The CDR3 nucleotides read TGCGCCAGCAGTCCCGGGACAGGGGCCAGTGAGCAGTTCTTC. Full variable domain (remainder filled in from reference TRBV5-1 and TRBJ2-1): KAGVTQTPRYLIKTRGQQVTLSCSPISGHRSVSWYQQTPGQGLQFLFEYFSETQRNKGNFPGRFSGRQFSNSRSEMNVSTLELGDSALYLCASSPGTGASEQFFGPGTRLTVL.

In this sample, this clonotype turned up many times. V is TRBV5-5 and J is TRBJ1-1, with D maybe TRBD1 (5 bases). Trimming took off 0 bases at V and 1 base at J, with 16 bases between the two ends. The V gene's germline CDR1 is SGHKS and CDR2 YYEKEE (reference sequence). CDR3 length: 17 amino acids. The DNA for the CDR3 is TGTGCCAGCAGCTTGGCCTATGTGGCAGGGAGGAACACTGAAGCTTTCTTT. Amino acids: CASSLAYVAGRNTEAFF.

This clonotype appeared once. The chain is built from TRBV29-1 and TRBJ2-5; TRBD1 agrees at 9 bases. There are 16 residues in the CDR3. Trimming at V came to 1 base and at J to 5 bases, leaving 11 bases not matched to a gene. Germline CDR1 reads SQVTM; CDR2 reads ANQGSEA. The CDR3 DNA sequence: TGCAGCGTTGAAGCAAAACGGACAGGGGTTAGGGAGACCCAGTACTTC. Its protein is CSVEAKRTGVRETQYF.

This clonotype was counted between two and nine times. The chain uses TRBV20-1 and TRBJ2-3; D is possibly TRBD1 (6 bases). CDR1 and CDR2 (germline): DFQATT, SNEGSKA (reference sequence). Trimming pared 1 base from V and 2 bases from J, leaving 13 bases between. The length of the CDR3 is 15 residues. CDR3 loop: CSARVGTSTTDTQYF. In DNA form, the CDR3 reads TGCAGTGCTAGAGTAGGGACATCCACCACAGATACGCAGTATTTT.